This T cell receptor beta chain was documented in a study of blood T cells in healthy people across ages. The germline V gene encodes CDR1 DFQATT and CDR2 SNEGSKA (reference sequence). The ends were cut back, 3 bases at V and 0 bases at J, with 9 bases in the middle. CDR3 length: 15 amino acids. Together with a sample-barcoded 5' primer, a J-beta primer mix was included in a second PCR lasting about 7 to 11 cycles. Researchers report that a template-switch adaptor with 12 random nucleotides tagged each cDNA molecule. TCRdb re-analysed the 5' RACE reads in MiXCR, keeping a single row per CDR3 protein. The table shows about 1,500,000 distinct CDR3 sequences, with 28% occurring only once. Ranging in age from roughly 6 to 90, the donors were healthy Caucasian individuals from Russia. At least 5 micrograms of total RNA were extracted per sample.

The TCR comes from a woman aged 30 to 39 in good health. The genes are TRBV20-1 and TRBJ2-6; D call uncertain. Specimen: blood. The CDR3 sequence is CSASEGHSGANVLTF. CDR3 nucleotides: TGCAGTGCTAGTGAAGGCCACTCTGGGGCCAACGTCCTGACTTTC.